This note documents a single T cell receptor (beta chain) sequence. These data come from a study of blood T cell repertoires in COVID-19. Study background: In each case, the material was cDNA or gDNA derived from T cells, B-cell-depleted T cells, or PBMCs.

Per the authors' pipeline: Amplified reference gene primers provided the basis for estimating nucleated cell counts. Sequencing was performed with immunoSEQ multiplex PCR; in TCRdb, only in-frame clones are kept and a portion is missing. V, J and clone size derive from that table, while D and trimming were established from the DNA sequence. The sample lists about 81,000 clones; roughly 89% were seen once. The CDR3 is made up of 15 amino acids. V lost 3 bases and J lost 4; bases outside the gene matches: 6. CDR1 is SGDLS and CDR2 is YYNGEE in the germline V gene. The V gene is TRBV9, the J gene TRBJ2-3; 9 bases match TRBD2. This sequence originates from a woman aged 50 to 65 in a cohort sampled during active COVID-19. The sample taken for sequencing was peripheral blood. CDR3 amino acids: CASSDHPSGADTQYF. The CDR3 nucleotides read TGTGCCAGCAGCGATCACCCTAGCGGGGCAGATACGCAGTATTTT.